The 10 T cell receptor beta chains below all came from one sample that was sequenced in a study of blood T cell repertoires in COVID-19. TCRdb's copy holds only in-frame clones and misses some; the assay was immunoSEQ multiplex PCR. The repertoire holds approximately 350,000 clones, with roughly four fifths as singletons. The sequenced sample consisted of PBMCs or T cells enriched from blood (not recorded which). The source of these receptors is a woman aged 45-65 years who had recovered from COVID-19.

This clone was observed a single time. The chain combines TRBV7-3 with TRBJ1-1; a weak D match, TRBD1 (5 bases). The CDR3 consists of 16 residues. Germline CDR1 reads SGHTA; CDR2 reads FQGTGA. With 7 bases removed from V and 0 bases from J, the gap between germline ends came to 18 bases. The CDR3 DNA reads TGTGCCAGCACCCTTCCCTGGGGCCCTTTGAACACTGAAGCTTTCTTT. Translated: CASTLPWGPLNTEAFF.

The chain carries TRBV7-7 and TRBJ2-6, with 9 bases lining up with TRBD2. This CDR3 is 20 amino acids long. CDR1 is SSHAT, CDR2 FNYEAQ, per germline (reference sequence). Trimming cost V 1 base and J 0 bases; bases outside gene matches: 10. CDR3 DNA: TGTGCCAGCAGCTTAGTGGGGGCGACTAGCGGATCCTCTGGGGCCAACGTCCTGACTTTC. Translation: CASSLVGATSGSSGANVLTF.

The rearrangement links TRBV19 to TRBJ2-1; 11 bases agree with TRBD2. This CDR3 comprises 18 residues. V gave up 3 bases and J gave up 0 bases; unmatched junction bases: 7. CDR1 is LNHDA, CDR2 SQIVND, per germline (reference sequence). This CDR3 reads CASSIGLAGASSYNEQFF. The DNA of the CDR3 is TGTGCCAGTAGTATCGGACTAGCGGGCGCGAGCTCCTACAATGAGCAGTTCTTC.

The chain is built from TRBV2 and TRBJ1-1; TRBD1 agrees at 9 bases. Germline CDR1 SNHLY, CDR2 FYNNEI. With 5 bases clipped from V and 6 bases from J, the junction kept 10 bases outside the gene matches. This CDR3 comprises 15 residues. CDR3 residues: CASSLTGTGFAEAFF. CDR3 DNA sequence: TGTGCCAGCAGTTTGACCGGGACAGGGTTCGCTGAAGCTTTCTTT.

A note on this clone: The sample has other DNA sequences that encode this CDR3 too. The rearrangement uses TRBV6-2 or TRBV6-3 and TRBJ1-2, with a weak D call TRBD1 (6 bases). Between the trimmed V and J ends, which lost 6 bases and 2 bases, there was a span of 13 bases. This CDR3 has 14 amino acids. CDR1 MNHEY and CDR2 SVGEGT come from the germline V gene. The CDR3: CASSPGQTNYGYTF. In DNA form, the CDR3 reads TGTGCCAGCAGCCCCGGACAGACGAACTATGGCTACACCTTC.

The chain links TRBV19 to TRBJ2-7; 14 positions match TRBD2. Germline CDR1 and CDR2: LNHDA and SQIVND (reference sequence). With 6 bases clipped from V and 4 bases from J, the junction kept 5 bases outside the gene matches. CDR3 length: 15 amino acids. Here the CDR3 DNA reads TGTGCCAGTAGCCTGGGACTAGCGGGAGTTTACGAGCAGTACTTC. It translates to CASSLGLAGVYEQYF.

The chain uses TRBV30 and TRBJ1-6; no definite D call. This CDR3 region has 14 residues. Germline V gene lookup returns CDR1 GTSNPN and CDR2 SVGIG (reference sequence). V was trimmed by 4 bases and J by 7 bases, leaving 14 bases between them. The CDR3 DNA follows: TGTGCCTGGAAAGGAACAGCACAGAATTCACCCCTCCACTTT. Encoded protein: CAWKGTAQNSPLHF.

The chain carries TRBV6-1 and TRBJ1-1; TRBD1 aligns across 7 bases. The CDR3 contains 14 residues. The J segment lost 8 bases and the V segment lost 2 bases, leaving 8 bases of the junction unmatched. Germline V lookup: CDR1 MNHNS, CDR2 SASEGT. The CDR3 spells CASSERQGGPEAFF. The CDR3 coding sequence is TGTGCCAGCAGTGAACGACAGGGAGGACCGGAAGCTTTCTTT.

This clone was seen a single time. The V and J genes are TRBV18 and TRBJ2-7; 10 bases fit TRBD1. The germline gives CDR1 KGHSH, CDR2 LQKENI. V lost 1 base to trimming and J lost 1 base; unmatched junction nucleotides: 4. The CDR3 runs 16 residues. The CDR3 loop reads CASSPLGTGESYEQYF. CDR3 sequence (DNA): TGTGCCAGCTCACCACTAGGGACAGGGGAATCCTACGAGCAGTACTTC.

V gene TRBV7-9 combines with J gene TRBJ1-3; D is possibly TRBD1 (5 bases). V gave up 5 bases and J gave up 7 bases, with 18 bases separating them. Per germline, CDR1 SEHNR and CDR2 FQNEAQ (reference sequence). The CDR3 totals 15 residues. CDR3 nucleotide sequence: TGTGCCAGCAGCCCCGCGGCGGCCCGGGGGAACACCATATATTTT. Translated: CASSPAAARGNTIYF.